What follows are 14 T cell receptor beta chains derived from one specimen sequenced in a study of shared clonotypes between healthy human individuals. TCRdb keeps only in-frame clones here, not all; method: immunoSEQ multiplex PCR. The sample carries some 1.1 million clones, around three quarters recorded once. The sample comprised memory CD4+ T cells from PBMCs. Documented subset: CD45RA-negative fraction. All receptors come from a man aged 18-30 years in good health. Some clones in this sample may be carry-over from other donors' samples.

About this clone: This likely traces to a read error, being one base from a far larger clone. The V call is TRBV2, the J call TRBJ2-7; TRBD2 agrees at 8 bases. In germline, CDR1 is SNHLY, CDR2 FYNNEI. The CDR3 length is 15 residues. The CDR3 region is CASSDVTSGSYGQYF. CDR3 bases: TGTGCCAGCAGTGACGTCACTAGCGGCTCCTACGGGCAGTACTTC.

The CDR3 here is CASRDAYGSSYEQYF. CDR3 nucleotide sequence: TGCGCCAGCAGGGATGCCTACGGGAGCTCCTACGAGCAGTACTTC. This rearrangement joins TRBV5-1 to TRBJ2-7; tentatively, D is TRBD2 (6 bases). Per germline, CDR1 SGHRS and CDR2 YFSETQ. Trimming shortened V by 5 bases and J by 0 bases, and 15 bases separated the two germline ends. The CDR3 runs to 15 residues.

This clone has a handful of counts. The rearrangement links TRBV5-1 to TRBJ2-5, with D possibly being TRBD1 (5 bases). Trimming pared 4 bases from V and 0 bases from J, leaving 13 bases between. The germline CDR1 and CDR2 sequences are SGHRS and YFSETQ. The length of the CDR3 is 15 residues. CDR3 coding DNA: TGCGCCAGCAGCGCACTGACAGTCTACCAAGAGACCCAGTACTTC. Amino acid sequence: CASSALTVYQETQYF.

This sequence joins TRBV4-1 and TRBJ2-1; 9 bases fit TRBD2. There are 16 residues in the CDR3. Germline loops: CDR1 MGHRA, CDR2 YSYEKL. V lost 3 bases and J lost 11; bases outside the gene matches: 14. The DNA of the CDR3 is TGCGCCAGCAGCCAGAGGGACTTAGCGGGAGCCGGTCAGCAGTTCTTC. This translates into CASSQRDLAGAGQQFF.

The genes are TRBV30 and TRBJ1-1; D unclear. Germline CDR1 is GTSNPN and CDR2 is SVGIG (reference sequence). Between the trimmed V and J ends, which lost 1 base and 6 bases, there was a span of 15 bases. This CDR3 comprises 14 residues. This chain's CDR3 is CAWSGRIGRAEAFF. CDR3 DNA sequence: TGTGCCTGGAGTGGAAGGATAGGGCGCGCTGAAGCTTTCTTT.

J is TRBJ2-7 and V is TRBV7-9; D call uncertain. CDR3 length: 14 amino acids. CDR1 is SEHNR and CDR2 is FQNEAQ in the germline V gene (reference sequence). The V end was cut by 6 bases, the J end by 1 base, with 13 bases between. The CDR3 loop reads CASSLLAASYEQYF. CDR3 bases: TGTGCCAGCAGTCTTCTGGCAGCTTCCTACGAGCAGTACTTC.

This sequence joins TRBV5-1 and TRBJ2-5, with D maybe TRBD2 (5 bases). CDR3 length: 13 amino acids. Trimming shortened V by 6 bases and J by 3 bases, and 12 bases separated the two germline ends. CDR1 SGHRS and CDR2 YFSETQ come from the germline V gene. The CDR3 nucleotides are TGCGCCAGCACCCGAGGGATAGAAGAGACCCAGTACTTC. Encoded protein: CASTRGIEETQYF.

The rearrangement joins TRBV5-1 to TRBJ1-5; tentatively, D is TRBD1 (5 bases). CDR1 is SGHRS and CDR2 is YFSETQ in the germline V gene. Deletions cut 4 bases from V and 2 bases from J, with 7 bases between. The CDR3 extends over 13 amino acids. The CDR3 loop reads CASSGDGNQPQHF. The CDR3, as DNA: TGCGCCAGCAGCGGGGACGGCAATCAGCCCCAGCATTTT.

The V and J genes are TRBV5-8 and TRBJ1-1, with D possibly matching TRBD1 (5 bases). Deletions cut 2 bases from V and 10 bases from J, with 15 bases between. Germline-derived CDR1 and CDR2 are SGHTS and YDEGEE. CDR3 length: 13 residues. The CDR3 region is CASSLQRGGRAFF. The CDR3 DNA follows: TGTGCCAGCAGCTTACAGAGGGGCGGGCGAGCTTTCTTT.

This rearrangement joins TRBV5-1 to TRBJ1-5, with D possibly matching TRBD1 (6 bases). The CDR3 totals 14 residues. Germline values: CDR1 SGHRS, CDR2 YFSETQ. V was cut by 4 bases and J by 4 bases, with 12 bases left in between. CDR3 DNA: TGCGCCAGCAGCCCTAGAGGGGGAAATCAGCCCCAGCATTTT. Amino acids: CASSPRGGNQPQHF.

V and J are TRBV5-4 and TRBJ2-7; D may match TRBD1 or TRBD2 (5 bases each). This CDR3 is built from 15 residues. Trimming left V 4 bases short and J 6 bases short, with 20 bases between. Germline CDR1 and CDR2: SGHNT and YYREEE (reference sequence). CDR3 bases: TGTGCCAGCAGCCTTCCGGGGACGTCACCTAGCGAGCAGTACTTC. Its translation: CASSLPGTSPSEQYF.

The chain joins TRBV30 to TRBJ2-7; a possible D gene is TRBD1 (5 bases). The CDR3 has 13 amino acids. With 1 base removed from V and 4 bases from J, the gap between germline ends came to 11 bases. Looked up from germline, CDR1 is GTSNPN and CDR2 is SVGIG (reference sequence). The CDR3 sequence is CAWSAGWGYEQYF. The CDR3 nucleotides read TGTGCCTGGAGTGCAGGGTGGGGTTACGAGCAGTACTTC.

The V and J genes are TRBV2 and TRBJ1-2, with 8 bases aligning to TRBD1. The CDR3 loop spans 15 amino acids. The V and J ends lost 8 bases and 7 bases, in that order; junction bases with no gene match: 15. The germline CDR1 and CDR2 sequences are SNHLY and FYNNEI. The chain's CDR3 is CASLNQGALDGGYTF. DNA of the CDR3: TGTGCCAGCTTGAATCAGGGGGCCCTTGATGGTGGCTACACCTTC.

The chain is built from TRBV28 and TRBJ1-1, with D possibly matching TRBD1 (5 bases). V gave up 8 bases and J gave up 11 bases, with 21 bases separating them. The CDR3 has 13 residues. Germline CDR1 MDHEN, CDR2 SYDVKM. The CDR3 region is CASGLRGQSYAFF. In DNA, the CDR3 is TGTGCCAGCGGGCTCCGGGGCCAGTCGTACGCTTTCTTT.